The entry below gives a single TCR beta chain sequence along with its context. The data are from a study of blood T cell repertoires in COVID-19. This CDR3 has 17 residues. After removal of 3 bases from V and 6 bases from J, the junction contained 12 bases not matched to a gene. Germline V gene sequence: CDR1 LNHDA, CDR2 SQIVND (reference sequence). Produced via immunoSEQ multiplex PCR; TCRdb's table is partial and in-frame only. The repertoire has 200,000 to 250,000 clones, about 85% of them found once; the top ten carry over 9.5%. The chain is built from TRBV19 and TRBJ2-1; TRBD2 aligns across 9 bases. Sequenced sample: peripheral blood. The source of this sequence is a woman aged 18-29 years who had recovered from COVID-19. The DNA for the CDR3 is TGTGCCAGTAGTATTGAGTTGAGCGGGAGGTATCTCAATGAGCAGTTCTTC. Translating gives CASSIELSGRYLNEQFF.